The 5 T cell receptor beta chains below were found in one sample sequenced in a study of T-cell memory formation after mild COVID-19. TCRdb independently ran MiXCR on the 5' RACE reads; one entry per CDR3 protein. This sample has about 57,000 distinct CDR3 sequences, with roughly an eighth found just once. The sample consisted of PBMCs or a T cell subset sorted from them (not recorded which). These receptors were collected from a man aged 18 to 30 who had mild COVID-19 (a few samples of this study predate the infection). Cell type and time point are not known.

The chain employs TRBV20-1 and TRBJ2-3; 8 bases match TRBD1. Trimming removed 5 bases from V and 2 bases from J; junction bases left unmatched: 6. The germline V gene encodes CDR1 DFQATT and CDR2 SNEGSKA (reference sequence). The CDR3 runs 14 residues. CDR3 protein: CSAEGTGNTDTQYF. CDR3 DNA: TGCAGTGCTGAGGGGACAGGCAACACAGATACGCAGTATTTT.

In this sample, this clonotype turned up many times. CDR3 protein: CASSQASTGELFF. As DNA, the CDR3 is TGCGCCAGCAGCCAAGCGTCCACCGGGGAGCTGTTTTTT. V usage is TRBV4-1 and J usage is TRBJ2-2; D unclear. Looked up from germline, CDR1 is MGHRA and CDR2 is YSYEKL. V was clipped by 1 base and J by 4 bases, with 4 bases between them. The CDR3 consists of 13 residues.

The rearrangement uses TRBV5-8 and TRBJ2-2; no clear D. In germline, CDR1 is SGHTS, CDR2 YDEGEE. V shed 4 bases and J shed 4 bases, with 14 bases lying between them. This CDR3 is built from 15 residues. The CDR3 spells CASSHIVASTGELFF. The CDR3 nucleotides read TGTGCCAGCAGCCACATAGTGGCCTCCACCGGGGAGCTGTTTTTT.

This clonotype has a single count. V and J are TRBV6-6 and TRBJ2-5, with 10 bases aligning to TRBD2. Trimming cost V 7 bases and J 3 bases; bases outside gene matches: 5. Germline V gene data show CDR1 as MNHNY and CDR2 as SVGAGI (reference sequence). The CDR3 runs 14 residues. The CDR3 reads CASILAGDKETQYF. The DNA for the CDR3 is TGTGCCAGCATCCTAGCGGGGGATAAAGAGACCCAGTACTTC.

This clonotype appeared a few times. The chain couples TRBV3-1 to TRBJ2-7; TRBD2 agrees at 11 bases. CDR3 length: 15 amino acids. In germline, CDR1 is LGHDT, CDR2 YNNKEL (reference sequence). After removal of 2 bases from V and 2 bases from J, the junction contained 2 bases not matched to a gene. CDR3 DNA sequence: TGTGCCAGCAGCCAAAATAGCGGGGGGGCCTACGAGCAGTACTTC. Translation: CASSQNSGGAYEQYF.